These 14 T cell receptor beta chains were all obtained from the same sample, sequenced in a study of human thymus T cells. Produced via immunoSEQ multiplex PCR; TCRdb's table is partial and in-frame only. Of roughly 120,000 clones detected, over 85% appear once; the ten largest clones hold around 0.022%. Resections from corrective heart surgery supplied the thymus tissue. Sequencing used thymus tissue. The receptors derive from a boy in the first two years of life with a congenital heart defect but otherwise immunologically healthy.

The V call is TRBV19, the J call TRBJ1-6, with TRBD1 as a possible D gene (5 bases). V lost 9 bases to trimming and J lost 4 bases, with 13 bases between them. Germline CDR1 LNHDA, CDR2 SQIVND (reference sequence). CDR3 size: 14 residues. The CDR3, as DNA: TGTGCCAGCGAGGAGGGGAGTTATAATTCACCCCTCCACTTT. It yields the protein CASEEGSYNSPLHF.

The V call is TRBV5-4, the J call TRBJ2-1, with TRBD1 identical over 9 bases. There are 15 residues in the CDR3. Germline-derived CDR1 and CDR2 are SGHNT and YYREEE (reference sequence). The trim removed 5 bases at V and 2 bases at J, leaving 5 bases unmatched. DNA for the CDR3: TGTGCCAGCAGATCCCGGGACAGGGCCTACAATGAGCAGTTCTTC. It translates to CASRSRDRAYNEQFF.

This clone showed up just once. Written as DNA, the CDR3 is TGTGCCAGCAGCTCAAGCTCCCCAGCACACGAGCAGTACTTC. It encodes CASSSSSPAHEQYF. The chain joins TRBV27 to TRBJ2-7; D is uncertain. This CDR3 comprises 14 residues. V was pared by 6 bases and J by 5 bases, with 17 bases between. Germline CDR1 MNHEY, CDR2 SMNVEV (reference sequence).

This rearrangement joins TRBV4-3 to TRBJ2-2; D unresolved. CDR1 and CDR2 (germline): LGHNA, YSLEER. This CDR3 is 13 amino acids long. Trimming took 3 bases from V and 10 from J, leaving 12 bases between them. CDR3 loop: CASSHEARAELFF. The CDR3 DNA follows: TGCGCCAGCAGCCATGAGGCCCGAGCGGAGCTGTTTTTT.

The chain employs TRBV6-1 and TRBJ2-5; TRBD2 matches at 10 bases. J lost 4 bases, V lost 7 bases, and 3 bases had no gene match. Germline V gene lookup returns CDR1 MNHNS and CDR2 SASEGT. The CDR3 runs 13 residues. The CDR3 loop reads CASILAGRETQYF. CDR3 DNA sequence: TGTGCCAGCATACTAGCGGGGAGAGAGACCCAGTACTTC.

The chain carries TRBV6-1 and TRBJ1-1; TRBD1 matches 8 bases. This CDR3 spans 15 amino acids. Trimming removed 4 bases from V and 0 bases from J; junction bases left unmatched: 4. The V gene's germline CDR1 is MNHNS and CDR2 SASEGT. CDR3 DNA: TGTGCCAGCAGTGTGGACAGGGCCTTGAACACTGAAGCTTTCTTT. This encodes CASSVDRALNTEAFF.

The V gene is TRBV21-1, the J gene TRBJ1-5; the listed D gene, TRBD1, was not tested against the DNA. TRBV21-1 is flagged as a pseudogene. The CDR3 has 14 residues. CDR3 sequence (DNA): TGTGCCAGCAGGAAACCAGGCAGAGATCAGCCCCAGCATTTT. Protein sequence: CASRKPGRDQPQHF.

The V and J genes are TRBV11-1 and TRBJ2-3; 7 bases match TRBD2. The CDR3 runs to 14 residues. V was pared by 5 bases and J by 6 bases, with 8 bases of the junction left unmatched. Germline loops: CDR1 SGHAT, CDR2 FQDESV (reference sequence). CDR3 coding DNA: TGTGCCAGCAGCCCCCGGACTAGGGAGGATACGCAGTATTTT. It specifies CASSPRTREDTQYF. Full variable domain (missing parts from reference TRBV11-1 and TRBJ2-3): EAEVAQSPRYKITEKSQAVAFWCDPISGHATLYWYRQILGQGPELLVQFQDESVVDDSQLPKDRFSAERLKGVDSTLKIQPAELGDSAMYLCASSPRTREDTQYFGPGTRLTVL.

CDR3 sequence reads: CASSLAGGTSYEQYF. The DNA of the CDR3 is TGTGCCAGCAGCTTGGCAGGGGGCACCTCCTACGAGCAGTACTTC. V and J are TRBV5-4 and TRBJ2-7; 8 bases are a match to TRBD1. Germline-derived CDR1 and CDR2 are SGHNT and YYREEE (reference sequence). CDR3 length: 15 amino acids. With 0 bases clipped from V and 0 bases from J, the junction kept 2 bases outside the gene matches.

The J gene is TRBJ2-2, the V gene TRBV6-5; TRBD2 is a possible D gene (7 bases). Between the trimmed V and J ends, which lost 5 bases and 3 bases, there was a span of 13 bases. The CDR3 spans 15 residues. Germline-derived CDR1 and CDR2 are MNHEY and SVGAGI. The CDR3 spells CASSPGGPDTGELFF. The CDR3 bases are TGTGCCAGCAGTCCCGGGGGGCCCGACACCGGGGAGCTGTTTTTT.

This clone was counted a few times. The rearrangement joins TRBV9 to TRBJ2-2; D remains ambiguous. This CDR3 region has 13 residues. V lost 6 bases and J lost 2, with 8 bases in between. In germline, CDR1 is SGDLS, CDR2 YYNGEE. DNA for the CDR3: TGTGCCAGCACCCTCAGTAACACCGGGGAGCTGTTTTTT. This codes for CASTLSNTGELFF. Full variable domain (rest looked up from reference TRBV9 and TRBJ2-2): DSGVTQTPKHLITATGQRVTLRCSPRSGDLSVYWYQQSLDQGLQFLIQYYNGEERAKGNILERFSAQQFPDLHSELNLSSLELGDSALYFCASTLSNTGELFFGEGSRLTVL.

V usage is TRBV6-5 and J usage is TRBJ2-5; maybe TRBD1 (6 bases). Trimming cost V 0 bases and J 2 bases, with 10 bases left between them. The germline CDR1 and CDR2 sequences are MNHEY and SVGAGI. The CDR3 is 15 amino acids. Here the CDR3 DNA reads TGTGCCAGCAGTTACTCGTTGGGGGCGCAAGAGACCCAGTACTTC. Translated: CASSYSLGAQETQYF.

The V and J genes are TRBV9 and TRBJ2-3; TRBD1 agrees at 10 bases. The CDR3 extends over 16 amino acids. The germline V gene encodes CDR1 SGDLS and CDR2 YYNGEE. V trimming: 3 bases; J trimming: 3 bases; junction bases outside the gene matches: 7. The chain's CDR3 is CASSGPGQGRTDTQYF. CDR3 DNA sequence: TGTGCCAGCAGCGGGCCGGGACAGGGGCGAACAGATACGCAGTATTTT.

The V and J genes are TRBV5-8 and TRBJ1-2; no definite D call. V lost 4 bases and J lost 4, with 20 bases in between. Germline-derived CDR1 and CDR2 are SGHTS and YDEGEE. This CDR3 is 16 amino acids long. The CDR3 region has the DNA TGTGCCAGCAGCGACTCCATGGAGGGATTAGCCTATGGCTACACCTTC. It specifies CASSDSMEGLAYGYTF.